A selection of T cell receptor beta chains follows, all from one sample in a study of blood T cell repertoires in COVID-19. The method was immunoSEQ multiplex PCR; TCRdb's version includes in-frame clones alone and lacks a portion of them. Of 250,000 to 300,000 clones listed, around 82% are singletons. The sequencing sample was made of peripheral blood. Every receptor here comes from a man older than 75 with acute or convalescent COVID-19. CDR3s include the opening cysteine and the closing phenylalanine or tryptophan. Each record gives: clone size, V gene, CDR3 protein. Clone sizes are given selectively: once, few, many, or a class where the clone is expanded.

abundance: NA; v_gene: TRBV6-2/TRBV6-3; CDR3aa: CASSFGLAGGPIYNEQFF
abundance: NA; v_gene: TRBV5-1; CDR3aa: CASSLVSWDLDTEAFF
abundance: NA; v_gene: TRBV5-4; CDR3aa: CASSLVPGEAGELFF
abundance: once; v_gene: TRBV4-2; CDR3aa: CASSQVMSGSGDTQYF
abundance: once; v_gene: TRBV11-2; CDR3aa: CASSPMGGETQYF
abundance: NA; v_gene: TRBV6-5; CDR3aa: CASSSGLNTGELFF
abundance: NA; v_gene: TRBV19; CDR3aa: CASSIAGANSPLHF
abundance: NA; v_gene: TRBV4-2; CDR3aa: CASSRKGQTDTEAFF
abundance: NA; v_gene: TRBV6-5; CDR3aa: CASRKATGVEQYF
abundance: NA; v_gene: TRBV7-9; CDR3aa: CASSSGENSYEQYF
abundance: NA; v_gene: TRBV9; CDR3aa: CASSPTYGQGGTDTQYF
abundance: NA; v_gene: TRBV28; CDR3aa: CASSLLGQGAGETQYF
abundance: NA; v_gene: TRBV5-1; CDR3aa: CASSFTTGIGDYNSPLHF
abundance: NA; v_gene: TRBV30; CDR3aa: CAWSAGYSGNTIYF
abundance: NA; v_gene: TRBV19; CDR3aa: CASSLAGNTGELFF
abundance: few; v_gene: TRBV19; CDR3aa: CASSETYNSPLHF
abundance: NA; v_gene: TRBV2; CDR3aa: CASSELSDSRQPQHF
abundance: NA; v_gene: TRBV6-5; CDR3aa: CASRAWGGPNYEQYF
abundance: NA; v_gene: TRBV18; CDR3aa: CASSPSVVRNEQYF
abundance: NA; v_gene: TRBV5-4; CDR3aa: CASSGSGGIQETQYF
abundance: NA; v_gene: TRBV5-5; CDR3aa: CASSWTGTANSPLHF
abundance: few; v_gene: TRBV4-1; CDR3aa: CASRLGVAEVGELFF
abundance: NA; v_gene: TRBV3-1/TRBV3-2; CDR3aa: CASSQSYRAANTGELFF
abundance: NA; v_gene: TRBV7-9; CDR3aa: CASSNLRTGRGQYF
abundance: once; v_gene: TRBV5-1; CDR3aa: CASSLGQLFYEQYF
abundance: few; v_gene: TRBV2; CDR3aa: CASSEAGRGTEAFF
abundance: once; v_gene: TRBV3-1/TRBV3-2; CDR3aa: CASAAHLGRPSYGYTF
abundance: NA; v_gene: TRBV19; CDR3aa: CASRTTGTGGNQPQHF
abundance: NA; v_gene: TRBV5-1; CDR3aa: CASSLGQTYNEQFF
abundance: NA; v_gene: TRBV6-5; CDR3aa: CASSSRRADTQYF
abundance: NA; v_gene: TRBV18; CDR3aa: CASSPQGNTEAFF
abundance: NA; v_gene: TRBV9; CDR3aa: CASSVGYRSDTGELFF
abundance: NA; v_gene: TRBV5-1; CDR3aa: CASSPDRGGRSREKLFF
abundance: NA; v_gene: TRBV5-1; CDR3aa: CASSLRVGETQYF
abundance: NA; v_gene: TRBV27; CDR3aa: CASSSGNTGELFF
abundance: NA; v_gene: TRBV29-1; CDR3aa: CSVQQSRETQYF
abundance: NA; v_gene: TRBV5-1; CDR3aa: CASSRTSGVYEQYF
abundance: NA; v_gene: TRBV28; CDR3aa: CASIGHMNTEAFF
abundance: NA; v_gene: TRBV19; CDR3aa: CATRRGTSGRSTDTQYF
abundance: NA; v_gene: TRBV6-5; CDR3aa: CASRGTGRGYTF
abundance: NA; v_gene: TRBV11-1; CDR3aa: CASSLSVGGTQETQYF
abundance: NA; v_gene: TRBV7-3; CDR3aa: CASSLLMAAGANVLTF
abundance: NA; v_gene: TRBV28; CDR3aa: CASSLSDRGAYEQYF
abundance: once; v_gene: TRBV28; CDR3aa: CASSFGMNYGYTF
abundance: NA; v_gene: TRBV6-5; CDR3aa: CASSYGAAEAFF
abundance: NA; v_gene: TRBV15; CDR3aa: CATSRVGLAGTYNEQFF